The rows below give T cell receptor beta chains drawn from one sample of a study of identical twins. TCRdb itself ran the 5' RACE reads through MiXCR, one entry per CDR3 protein. The top ten hold 0.98% of the sample, which has some 660,000 distinct CDR3 sequences, around 8.3% seen once. This same sample was also taken into another study, of yellow fever vaccine responses in identical twins.

The sequencing sample was made of PBMCs. These receptors originate from a woman aged 18-29 years in good health. The CDR3 runs from the conserved cysteine through the conserved F or W. A D gene is named only where the DNA matches it firmly. Expanded clones get a size class; other rows say once, few or many, or leave the size out.

j_call | v_call | d_call | clone_size | cdr3_nt | cdr3_aa
TRBJ2-7 | TRBV6-5 | NA | few | TGTGCCAGCAGTTCCGACCCGGGGACAAGCTACGAGCAGTACTTC | CASSSDPGTSYEQYF
TRBJ2-1 | TRBV2 | TRBD2 | NA | TGTGCCAGCAGGGCCTTGGGACTAGGTGCCAATGAGCAGTTCTTC | CASRALGLGANEQFF
TRBJ2-3 | TRBV20-1 | NA | NA | TGCAGTGCTAGTATCGCGACGGGGGCAGATACGCAGTATTTT | CSASIATGADTQYF
TRBJ1-4 | TRBV3-1 | NA | many | TGTGCCAGCAGCCAAGATCTTCAGGGAAAGACTGAAAAACTGTTTTTT | CASSQDLQGKTEKLFF
TRBJ2-6 | TRBV5-6 | TRBD1 | NA | TGTGCCAGCAGCGCCTCCGGGACAGGTCTCTCTGGGGCCAACGTCCTGACTTTC | CASSASGTGLSGANVLTF
TRBJ2-5 | TRBV6-1 | NA | NA | TGTGCCAGCAGTGAATCCGCAGCGAACCTTATAGGGACCCAGAGGCCCCAGTACTTC | CASSESAANLIGTQRPQYF
TRBJ1-6 | TRBV10-3 | TRBD1 | many | TGTGCCGTTTCCGGGACAGAGAATTCACCCCTCCACTTT | CAVSGTENSPLHF
TRBJ1-6 | TRBV12-3/TRBV12-4 | TRBD1 | NA | TGTGCCAGCAGAGGACAGGTTGGTTCACCCCTCCACTTT | CASRGQVGSPLHF
TRBJ2-1 | TRBV6-1 | NA | few | TGTGCCAGCAGCCCTTTTCGGGGAGACTACAATGAGCAGTTCTTC | CASSPFRGDYNEQFF
TRBJ2-5 | TRBV21-1 | NA | NA | TGTGCCAGCAACCGATCAAAGGACGAACGGGAGACCCAGTACTTC | CASNRSKDERETQYF
TRBJ2-1 | TRBV24-1 | TRBD2 | NA | TGTGCCACCCGCAGGGGACTAGCGGGGGATGAGCAGTTCTTC | CATRRGLAGDEQFF
TRBJ2-3 | TRBV2 | TRBD1 | many | TGTGCCAGCAGGGACAGGGGTTTATCGACAGATACGCAGTATTTT | CASRDRGLSTDTQYF
TRBJ1-1 | TRBV10-3 | NA | few | TGTGCCATCCGGGACGGGAACACTGAAGCTTTCTTT | CAIRDGNTEAFF
TRBJ2-7 | TRBV7-8 | NA | few | TGTGCCAGCAGCCCAAAGGGGGACTTTACCTACGAGCAGTACTTC | CASSPKGDFTYEQYF
TRBJ2-1 | TRBV15 | NA | few | TGTGCCACCAGACGGGACTTTTACAATGAGCAGTTCTTC | CATRRDFYNEQFF
TRBJ2-1 | TRBV11-3 | NA | NA | TGTGCCAGCAGCTTAGGAGGGGCGAATGCCTACAATGAGCAGTTCTTC | CASSLGGANAYNEQFF
TRBJ2-1 | TRBV27 | TRBD2 | few | TGTGCCAGCAGTTTATTATCGGGACTAGCGGGAAGCCCCTACAATGAGCAGTTCTTC | CASSLLSGLAGSPYNEQFF
TRBJ2-1 | TRBV11-2 | NA | NA | TGTGCCAGCAGCTTAGGGTCCCGAGGAGGGTTTATGTCGAATGAGCAGTTCTTC | CASSLGSRGGFMSNEQFF
TRBJ1-2 | TRBV7-8 | TRBD1 | few | TGTGCCAGCAGCTTCACCCACAGGGGGCCCAACTATGGCTACACCTTC | CASSFTHRGPNYGYTF
TRBJ1-1 | TRBV7-2 | TRBD1 | NA | TGTGCCAGCAGCCCTCCTCGACAGGGGAGGACTGAAGCTTTCTTT | CASSPPRQGRTEAFF
TRBJ1-1 | TRBV7-2 | NA | many | TGTGCCAGCAGCTTATCGGGTAGAACTGAAGCTTTCTTT | CASSLSGRTEAFF
TRBJ2-2 | TRBV11-2 | NA | many | TGTGCCAGCAGCTTAGATTGGTGGGGGGAGAACACCGGGGAGCTGTTTTTT | CASSLDWWGENTGELFF
TRBJ2-7 | TRBV7-9 | TRBD1 | NA | TGTGCCAGCAGCCCCCGGGACAGGGTAATATACGAGCAGTACTTC | CASSPRDRVIYEQYF
TRBJ2-7 | TRBV6-5 | NA | many | TGTGCCAGCAGTTACAATCCTCAGGGTTCCTACGAGCAGTACTTC | CASSYNPQGSYEQYF
TRBJ1-5 | TRBV12-3/TRBV12-4 | NA | NA | TGTGCCAGCGGGTACAGGGAGCATCAGCCCCAGCATTTT | CASGYREHQPQHF
TRBJ1-4 | TRBV18 | NA | once | TGTGCTTCGGCCCGGGGGAATGAAAAACTGTTTTTT | CASARGNEKLFF
TRBJ1-5 | TRBV21-1 | NA | NA | TGTGCCAAAAATCAGCCCCAGCATTTT | CAKNQPQHF
TRBJ1-5 | TRBV4-2 | NA | many | TGTGCCAGCAGCCAAGGGACAGTCTCGCCGCCACAGCCCCAGCATTTT | CASSQGTVSPPQPQHF
TRBJ2-5 | TRBV2 | NA | NA | TGTGCCAGCAGTGAAGCTCGCGCCGGGGAGACCCAGTACTTC | CASSEARAGETQYF
TRBJ2-1 | TRBV7-9 | TRBD1 | few | TGTGCCAGCACTGGTTTGAGACAGGGGGAAAATGAGCAGTTCTTC | CASTGLRQGENEQFF
TRBJ2-1 | TRBV12-3/TRBV12-4 | NA | few | TGTGCCAGCAGTTTGGGCCAGGGCCACAATGAGCAGTTCTTC | CASSLGQGHNEQFF
TRBJ2-1 | TRBV15 | NA | few | TGTGCCACCAGCCTTTACAATGAGCAGTTCTTC | CATSLYNEQFF
TRBJ2-5 | TRBV12-3/TRBV12-4 | TRBD2 | few | TGTGCCAGCAGCCTGACTAGCGGGGGGGCTGTGCAAGAGACCCAGTACTTC | CASSLTSGGAVQETQYF
TRBJ2-2 | TRBV2 | NA | NA | TGTGCCAGCAGTGAAGGCCCTTCCGGGGTCGACGGGGAGCTGTTTTTT | CASSEGPSGVDGELFF
TRBJ2-7 | TRBV12-3/TRBV12-4 | TRBD2 | many | TGTGCCAGCAGCACAGCGGGGAACTCCTACGAGCAGTACTTC | CASSTAGNSYEQYF
TRBJ2-3 | TRBV29-1 | NA | NA | TGCAGCGTTGTTCCTAGCACAGATACGCAGTATTTT | CSVVPSTDTQYF
TRBJ2-5 | TRBV19 | TRBD2 | few | TGTGCCAGTAGTGAAGCTAGCGGAACACAGACCCAGTACTTC | CASSEASGTQTQYF
TRBJ2-7 | TRBV19 | NA | once | TGTGCCAGTAGTATTTTTAGCGGGACAGGGTCCCGCGAGCAGTACTTC | CASSIFSGTGSREQYF
TRBJ2-1 | TRBV9 | NA | NA | TGTGCCAGCAGCGTCACGACTTCTGGGCACAATGAGCAGTTCTTC | CASSVTTSGHNEQFF
TRBJ1-2 | TRBV3-1 | NA | few | TGTGCCAGCAGCCAAGGCATCCCGACGGCCCTTAACTATGGCTACACCTTC | CASSQGIPTALNYGYTF
TRBJ2-1 | TRBV24-1 | TRBD2 | few | TGTGCCACCAGTGACCCCGGACTAGCGGGAACTCTGGGCAATGAGCAGTTCTTC | CATSDPGLAGTLGNEQFF
TRBJ1-4 | TRBV5-1 | NA | many | TGCGCCAGCAGCTTTACGGACAGATCGGGTGAAAAACTGTTTTTT | CASSFTDRSGEKLFF
TRBJ1-2 | TRBV4-2 | NA | few | TGTGCCAGCAGCCAAGATGCAGGGCCCTATGGCTACACCTTC | CASSQDAGPYGYTF
TRBJ2-1 | TRBV12-3/TRBV12-4 | TRBD2 | few | TGTGCCAGCAGCGGGGGGCTAGCGGGAGCGGATGAGCAGTTCTTC | CASSGGLAGADEQFF
TRBJ2-2 | TRBV5-1 | NA | many | TGCGCCAGCAGCTCGGGGCAGGGGTCCGGCACCGGGGAGCTGTTTTTT | CASSSGQGSGTGELFF
TRBJ1-3 | TRBV4-3 | TRBD1 | NA | TGCGCCAGCAGCCCGGACAGGAACTCTGGAAACACCATATATTTT | CASSPDRNSGNTIYF
TRBJ2-2 | TRBV6-5 | NA | few | TGTGCCAGCAGTTACAACCGCGCGAACACCGGGGAGCTGTTTTTT | CASSYNRANTGELFF
TRBJ2-7 | TRBV2 | NA | many | TGTGCCAGCAGTGAGATTCGGGTTGAGGGGGTTTTCTACGAGCAGTACTTC | CASSEIRVEGVFYEQYF
TRBJ1-1 | TRBV12-3/TRBV12-4 | NA | NA | TGTGCCAGCACTCGGGGAGGCCCAGACACTGAAGCTTTCTTT | CASTRGGPDTEAFF
TRBJ2-7 | TRBV12-3/TRBV12-4 | NA | few | TGTGCCAGCAGACCCACAGGGACCCCGTCGTCGGAGCAGTACTTC | CASRPTGTPSSEQYF
TRBJ2-5 | TRBV9 | TRBD1 | NA | TGTGCCAGCAGCAGAGCCGGGACAGGGGTCGGGGAGACCCAGTACTTC | CASSRAGTGVGETQYF
TRBJ2-1 | TRBV5-1 | TRBD2 | many | TGCGCCAGCAGCTGGCCACGGGGTAGCGGGAGGAGGCCCTTACCAAATGAGCAGTTCTTC | CASSWPRGSGRRPLPNEQFF
TRBJ2-7 | TRBV10-3 | NA | few | TGTGCCATCAGTGAGCTCCACGAGCAGTACTTC | CAISELHEQYF